This T cell receptor (beta chain) derives from a study of Tregs in tolerant kidney transplant recipients. Study at large: Related graft donors supplied nonmyeloablative bone marrow transplants, and mixed chimerism was transient.

Using immunoSEQ multiplex PCR, the repertoire was profiled, and TCRdb retains in-frame clones only, with some absent. The sample includes about 110,000 clones, around 90% of them seen just once. CDR1 is SGHNT and CDR2 is YYREEE in the germline V gene (reference sequence). The CDR3 extends over 14 amino acids. V shed 4 bases and J shed 0 bases, with 7 bases lying between them. The receptor was isolated from a human donor who received a combined kidney and bone marrow transplant. V gene TRBV5-4 combines with J gene TRBJ1-4, with D possibly being TRBD1 (5 bases). This specimen was CD4+ T cells from blood, taken before the transplant. Written as DNA, the CDR3 is TGTGCCAGCAGCCCAGGGACAACTAATGAAAAACTGTTTTTT. Its translation: CASSPGTTNEKLFF.